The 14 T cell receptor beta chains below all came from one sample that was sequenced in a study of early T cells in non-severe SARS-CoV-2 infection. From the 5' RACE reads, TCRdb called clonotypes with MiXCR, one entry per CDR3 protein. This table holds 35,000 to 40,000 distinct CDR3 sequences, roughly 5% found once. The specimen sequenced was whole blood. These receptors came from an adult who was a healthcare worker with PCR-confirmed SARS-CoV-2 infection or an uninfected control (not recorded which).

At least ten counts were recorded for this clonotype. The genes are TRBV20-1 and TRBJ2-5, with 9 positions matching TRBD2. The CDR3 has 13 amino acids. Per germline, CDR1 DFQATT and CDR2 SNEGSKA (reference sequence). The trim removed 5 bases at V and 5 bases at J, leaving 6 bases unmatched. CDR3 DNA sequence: TGCAGTGCTTCCGCGGGGGGGAGTGAGACCCAGTACTTC. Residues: CSASAGGSETQYF.

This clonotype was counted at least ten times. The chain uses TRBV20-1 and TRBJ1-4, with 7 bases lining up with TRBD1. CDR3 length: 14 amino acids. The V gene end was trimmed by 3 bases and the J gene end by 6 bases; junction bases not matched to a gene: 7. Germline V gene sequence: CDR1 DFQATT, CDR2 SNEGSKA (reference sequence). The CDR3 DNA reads TGCAGTGCTAGGGACCAGGGGGGAGATGAAAAACTGTTTTTT. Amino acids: CSARDQGGDEKLFF.

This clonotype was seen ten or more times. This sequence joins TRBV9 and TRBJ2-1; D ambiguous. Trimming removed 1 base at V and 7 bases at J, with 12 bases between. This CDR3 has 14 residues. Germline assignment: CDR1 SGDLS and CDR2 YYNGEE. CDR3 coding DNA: TGTGCCAGCAGCGTAATCTCAAACGATAATGAGCAGTTCTTC. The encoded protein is CASSVISNDNEQFF.

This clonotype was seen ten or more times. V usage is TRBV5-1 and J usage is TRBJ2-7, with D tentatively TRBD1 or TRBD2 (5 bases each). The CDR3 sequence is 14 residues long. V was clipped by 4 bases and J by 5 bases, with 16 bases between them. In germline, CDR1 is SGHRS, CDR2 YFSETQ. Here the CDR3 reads CASSGGLDTHEQYF. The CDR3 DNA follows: TGCGCCAGCAGCGGCGGACTGGACACCCACGAGCAGTACTTC.

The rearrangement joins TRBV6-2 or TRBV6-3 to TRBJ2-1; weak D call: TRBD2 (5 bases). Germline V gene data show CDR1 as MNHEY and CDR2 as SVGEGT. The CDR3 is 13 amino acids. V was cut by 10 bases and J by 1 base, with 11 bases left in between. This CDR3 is CATRDSSYNEQFF. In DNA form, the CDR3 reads TGTGCCACCCGGGATTCGTCCTACAATGAGCAGTTCTTC.

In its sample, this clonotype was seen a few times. CDR3 in amino acids: CAWDSRGYGYTF. The CDR3 bases are TGTGCCTGGGACTCTCGTGGGTATGGCTACACCTTC. The chain has TRBV30 and TRBJ1-2; the D is unclear. The CDR3 extends over 12 amino acids. Germline V gene lookup returns CDR1 GTSNPN and CDR2 SVGIG (reference sequence). V lost 5 bases to trimming and J lost 5 bases, with 12 bases between them.

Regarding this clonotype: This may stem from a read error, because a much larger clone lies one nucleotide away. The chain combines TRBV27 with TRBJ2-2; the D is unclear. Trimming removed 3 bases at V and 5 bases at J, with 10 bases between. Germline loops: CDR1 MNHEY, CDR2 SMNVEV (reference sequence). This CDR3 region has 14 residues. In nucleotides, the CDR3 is TGTGCCAGCAGTTTTATTTCAGGTACCGGGGAGCTGTTTTTT. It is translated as CASSFISGTGELFF.

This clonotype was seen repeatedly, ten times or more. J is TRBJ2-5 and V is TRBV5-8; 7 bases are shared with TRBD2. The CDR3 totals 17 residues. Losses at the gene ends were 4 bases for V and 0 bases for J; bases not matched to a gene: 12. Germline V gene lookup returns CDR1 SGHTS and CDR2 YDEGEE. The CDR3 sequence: CASSVGFLGGDQETQYF. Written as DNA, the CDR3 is TGTGCCAGCAGCGTGGGCTTTTTGGGGGGGGACCAAGAGACCCAGTACTTC.

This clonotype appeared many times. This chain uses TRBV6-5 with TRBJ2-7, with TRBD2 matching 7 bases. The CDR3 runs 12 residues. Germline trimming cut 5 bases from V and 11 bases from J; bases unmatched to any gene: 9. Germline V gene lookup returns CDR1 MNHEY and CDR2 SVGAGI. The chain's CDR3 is CASSPRGRPEYF. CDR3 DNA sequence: TGTGCCAGCAGTCCGCGGGGGAGGCCCGAGTACTTC.

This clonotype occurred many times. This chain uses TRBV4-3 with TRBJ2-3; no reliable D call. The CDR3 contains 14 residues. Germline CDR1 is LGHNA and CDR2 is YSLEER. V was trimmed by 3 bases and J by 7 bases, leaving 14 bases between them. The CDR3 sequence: CASSQVARANTQYF. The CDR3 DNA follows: TGCGCCAGCAGCCAGGTAGCCCGGGCGAATACGCAGTATTTT.

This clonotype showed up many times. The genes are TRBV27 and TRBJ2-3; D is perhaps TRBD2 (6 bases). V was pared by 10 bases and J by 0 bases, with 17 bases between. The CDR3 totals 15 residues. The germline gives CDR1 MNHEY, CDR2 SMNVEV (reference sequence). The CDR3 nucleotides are TGTGCCATCAGCCCGGTGGGACTGAGCACAGATACGCAGTATTTT. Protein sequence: CAISPVGLSTDTQYF.

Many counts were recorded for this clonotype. CDR3 in amino acids: CASSLDTHNEQFF. CDR3 nucleotides: TGTGCCAGCAGCTTAGATACCCACAATGAGCAGTTCTTC. The chain has TRBV11-2 and TRBJ2-1; D unresolved. This CDR3 has 13 residues. V was pared by 0 bases and J by 5 bases, with 5 bases between. The germline gives CDR1 SGHAT, CDR2 FQNNGV.

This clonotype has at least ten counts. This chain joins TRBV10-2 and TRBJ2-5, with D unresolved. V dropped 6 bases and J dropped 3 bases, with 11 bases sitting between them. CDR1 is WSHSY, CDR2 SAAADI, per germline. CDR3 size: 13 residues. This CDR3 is CASSEGRKETQYF. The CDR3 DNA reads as TGCGCCAGCAGCGAAGGAAGAAAAGAGACCCAGTACTTC.

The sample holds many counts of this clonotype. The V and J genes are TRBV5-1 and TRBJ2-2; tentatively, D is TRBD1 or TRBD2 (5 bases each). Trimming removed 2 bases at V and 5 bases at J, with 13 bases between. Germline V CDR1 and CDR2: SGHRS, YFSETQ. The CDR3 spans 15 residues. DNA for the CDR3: TGCGCCAGCAGCTTCGGGGCAGGGTTGACCGGGGAGCTGTTTTTT. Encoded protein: CASSFGAGLTGELFF.